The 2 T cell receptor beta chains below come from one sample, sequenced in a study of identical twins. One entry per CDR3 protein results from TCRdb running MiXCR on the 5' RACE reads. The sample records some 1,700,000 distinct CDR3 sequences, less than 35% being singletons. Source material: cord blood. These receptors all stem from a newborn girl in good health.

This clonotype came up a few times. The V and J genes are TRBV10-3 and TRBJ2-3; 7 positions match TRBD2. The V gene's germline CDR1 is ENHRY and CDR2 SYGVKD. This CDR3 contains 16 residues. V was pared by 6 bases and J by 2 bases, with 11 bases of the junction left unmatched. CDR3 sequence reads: CAISPFSAGYTDTQYF. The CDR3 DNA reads TGTGCCATCAGCCCCTTTTCAGCGGGGTACACAGATACGCAGTATTTT.

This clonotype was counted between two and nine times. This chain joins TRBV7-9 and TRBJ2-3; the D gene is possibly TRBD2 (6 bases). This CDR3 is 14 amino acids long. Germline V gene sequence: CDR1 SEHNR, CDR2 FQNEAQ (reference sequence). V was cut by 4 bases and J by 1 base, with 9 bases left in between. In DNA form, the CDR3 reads TGTGCCAGCAGCTGGACTACCCGCACAGATACGCAGTATTTT. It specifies CASSWTTRTDTQYF.